The clone carrying this T cell receptor (beta chain) was detected a few times. After removal of 6 bases from V and 8 bases from J, the junction contained 12 bases not matched to a gene. The germline V gene has CDR1 SQVTM and CDR2 ANQGSEA. The CDR3 consists of 14 residues. TCRdb reprocessed the 5' RACE reads with MiXCR, giving one entry per CDR3 protein. The sample contains 270,000 or so distinct CDR3 sequences, over 15% of which appear only once. This sample was included in a study of CD8 T cells in ankylosing spondylitis. The V call is TRBV29-1, the J call TRBJ1-2; 10 positions match TRBD1. The sequence was obtained from a male donor with ankylosing spondylitis or in good health (not recorded which). The sequencing input was blood, either unsorted or a sorted T cell fraction (not recorded which). The CDR3: CSVVWGQGRQGYTF. CDR3 nucleotide sequence: TGCAGCGTCGTATGGGGACAGGGGCGCCAGGGCTACACCTTC.